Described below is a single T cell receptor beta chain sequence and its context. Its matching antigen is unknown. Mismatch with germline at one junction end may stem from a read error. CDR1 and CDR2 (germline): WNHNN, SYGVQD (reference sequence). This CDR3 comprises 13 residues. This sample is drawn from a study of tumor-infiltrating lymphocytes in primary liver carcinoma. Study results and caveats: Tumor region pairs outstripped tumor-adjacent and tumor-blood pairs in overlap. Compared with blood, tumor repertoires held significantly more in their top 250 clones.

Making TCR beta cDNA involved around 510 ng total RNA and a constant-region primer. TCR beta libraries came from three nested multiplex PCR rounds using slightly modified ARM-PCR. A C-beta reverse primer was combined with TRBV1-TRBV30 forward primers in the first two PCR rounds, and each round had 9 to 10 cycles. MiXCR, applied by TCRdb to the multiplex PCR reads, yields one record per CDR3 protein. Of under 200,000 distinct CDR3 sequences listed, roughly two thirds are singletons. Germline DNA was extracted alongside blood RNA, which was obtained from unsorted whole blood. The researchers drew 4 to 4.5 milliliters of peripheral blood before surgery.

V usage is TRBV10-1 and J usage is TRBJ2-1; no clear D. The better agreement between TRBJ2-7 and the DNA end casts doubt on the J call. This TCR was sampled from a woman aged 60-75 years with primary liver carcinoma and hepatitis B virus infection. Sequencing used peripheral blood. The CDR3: CAGSGSSYNEQYF. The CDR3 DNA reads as TGCGCCGGCAGTGGCAGCTCCTACAATGAGCAGTACTTC.